One TCR beta chain is described in this entry. Its antigen remains unidentified. TCRdb re-called the reads through MiXCR, storing one row per CDR3 protein. The sample records around 69,000 distinct CDR3 sequences, 55% to 80% being singletons. The source of the sample is a study of type 1 regulatory T cells. Study-level information: This in vitro CD4 product, T-allo10, is enriched for Tr1 cells and alloantigen-specific.

The material sequenced was cultured T cells, either the whole culture or a sorted T cell fraction (not recorded which). Described subset: Tr1-enriched cell product generated in vitro against host alloantigens. This TCR was sampled from a human donor in good health.

CDR3 in DNA: TGTGCCAGCAGCAGCCGCAACTATGGCTACACCTTC. Protein: CASSSRNYGYTF. The V gene is TRBV4-2, the J gene TRBJ1-2; D not resolved. Trimming shortened V by 5 bases and J by 2 bases, and 6 bases separated the two germline ends. CDR3 length: 12 amino acids. Germline V gene sequence: CDR1 LGHNA, CDR2 YNFKEQ.